The rows below give T cell receptor beta chains drawn from one sample of a study of T cell clonotyping in hematopoietic cell transplantation. The method was immunoSEQ multiplex PCR; TCRdb's version includes in-frame clones alone and lacks a portion of them. Of 50,000 or so clones detected, roughly 85% appear once; the ten largest clones hold approximately 5.4%. Here the sequenced sample was peripheral blood mononuclear cells, taken before stem cell transplant. The receptors derive from a man aged 60-69 years with myelodysplastic syndrome. Some clones in this sample may be carry-over from other donors' samples. The CDR3 runs from the conserved cysteine through the conserved F or W. D genes are given only for firm matches. Not every row has a clone size; where given, it reads once, few, many or a size class.

clone size,V gene,J gene,CDR3 length,D gene,CDR3 DNA,CDR3 protein
.,TRBV6-6,TRBJ2-1,14,TRBD1,TGTGCCAGCAGTTACGCCGGGACAGGGCGTGAGCAGTTCTTC,CASSYAGTGREQFF
once,TRBV7-2,TRBJ2-1,15,TRBD2,TGTGCCAGCAGCCGTCTTTCGGGGGGGCGAAATGAGCAGTTCTTC,CASSRLSGGRNEQFF
.,TRBV6-5,TRBJ1-2,14,TRBD1,TGTGCCAGCAGTCCTCCGGGACAGGGAGTTGGCTACACCTTC,CASSPPGQGVGYTF
.,TRBV5-6,TRBJ2-5,14,.,TGTGCCAGCAGCCCGATGAGGGGGGCAGAGACCCAGTACTTC,CASSPMRGAETQYF
.,TRBV19,TRBJ1-1,14,TRBD1,TGTGCCAGTAGCGCAACAGGGGGCGGTCCTGAAGCTTTCTTT,CASSATGGGPEAFF
.,TRBV19,TRBJ1-6,14,.,TGTGCCAGTAGCACCCGACAGACCAATTCACCCCTCCACTTT,CASSTRQTNSPLHF
.,TRBV30,TRBJ1-3,14,.,TGTGCCTGGAGTGAGGAATACTCTGGAAACACCATATATTTT,CAWSEEYSGNTIYF
.,TRBV30,TRBJ1-4,15,TRBD1,TGTGCCTGGAGGACCCAGGGGGCGGCTAATGAAAAACTGTTTTTT,CAWRTQGAANEKLFF
.,TRBV6-6,TRBJ1-6,12,.,TGTGCCAGCAGTTACATCGCTTCACCCCTCCACTTT,CASSYIASPLHF
.,TRBV4-3,TRBJ2-7,15,TRBD1,TGCGCCAGCAGCCAAGCGACAGGGAAGGCCTACGAGCAGTACTTC,CASSQATGKAYEQYF
.,TRBV27,TRBJ1-2,16,TRBD1,TGTGCCAGCAGTGCCACCACAGGGGCCCCATACTATGGCTACACCTTC,CASSATTGAPYYGYTF
once,TRBV5-4,TRBJ1-1,15,TRBD1,TGTGCCAGCAGCTTGGGATCAGGGGGCTTCACTGAAGCTTTCTTT,CASSLGSGGFTEAFF
.,TRBV5-1,TRBJ2-7,13,.,TGCGCCAGCAGCCTGACAGCTACTTACGAGCAGTACTTC,CASSLTATYEQYF
.,TRBV6-6,TRBJ1-5,12,.,TGTGCCAGCAGTTACTTGGAGGGGAATGGGCATTTT,CASSYLEGNGHF
.,TRBV20-1,TRBJ2-1,10,.,TGCAGTGCTAGATTCAATGAGCAGTTCTTC,CSARFNEQFF
.,TRBV7-2,TRBJ2-1,14,TRBD2,TGTGCCAGCAGCTCCCGGGGGGGCCCCAATGAGCAGTTCTTC,CASSSRGGPNEQFF
.,TRBV6-5,TRBJ2-7,13,.,TGTGCCAGCAGTTTAGTCAGGTCCTACGAGCAGTACTTC,CASSLVRSYEQYF
.,TRBV7-9,TRBJ1-1,13,.,TGTGCCAGCAGCCAGTCCCGGGACACTGAAGCTTTCTTT,CASSQSRDTEAFF
.,TRBV2,TRBJ1-1,16,TRBD1,TGTGCCAGCAGTCAGCAGGGGGTCCAGGGGGTGGCTGAAGCTTTCTTT,CASSQQGVQGVAEAFF
.,TRBV4-3,TRBJ2-7,15,.,TGCGCCAGCAGCCAAGAACCGGGCCCTACCTACGAGCAGTACTTC,CASSQEPGPTYEQYF